The next 28 T cell receptor beta chains were all read from a single sample in a study of radiation and T cells in renal cell carcinoma. As to time point: baseline pretreatment blood. As for treatment: 15 Gy SBRT to primary tumor, nephrectomy 4 weeks later. Using immunoSEQ multiplex PCR, the repertoire was profiled, and TCRdb retains in-frame clones only, with some absent. The repertoire holds tens of thousands of clones, with roughly four fifths as singletons. This material consisted of blood, taken from a patient whose treatment included radiotherapy and nephrectomy. Every receptor here comes from a man in his fifties or sixties with renal cell carcinoma.

The chain links TRBV5-1 to TRBJ2-7, with 11 bases lining up with TRBD2. This CDR3 has 17 residues. The germline CDR1 and CDR2 sequences are SGHRS and YFSETQ. V lost 4 bases, J lost 0 bases, and 9 bases stayed unmatched. In nucleotides, the CDR3 is TGCGCCAGCAGCCGAGGACTAGCGGGCCAAAGCTCCTACGAGCAGTACTTC. Encoded protein: CASSRGLAGQSSYEQYF.

This chain uses TRBV11-1 with TRBJ1-2; 9 nucleotides line up with TRBD1. V shed 3 bases and J 7 bases; nucleotides not matched to a gene: 6. The length of the CDR3 is 14 residues. The V gene's germline CDR1 is SGHAT and CDR2 FQDESV (reference sequence). The CDR3 here is CASSLDGTGLGYTF. The CDR3 region has the DNA TGTGCCAGCAGCTTGGATGGGACAGGGCTTGGCTACACCTTC.

CDR3 in DNA: TGCGCCAGCAGCTCCATTCCGACTAGCGGGGGTTACAATGAGCAGTTCTTC. Protein: CASSSIPTSGGYNEQFF. This chain uses TRBV5-1 with TRBJ2-1; TRBD2 aligns across 12 bases. The CDR3 extends over 17 amino acids. Trimming took 3 bases from V and 4 from J; bases not matched to a gene: 8. Germline V gene lookup returns CDR1 SGHRS and CDR2 YFSETQ. Complete variable domain (other parts from reference TRBV5-1 and TRBJ2-1): KAGVTQTPRYLIKTRGQQVTLSCSPISGHRSVSWYQQTPGQGLQFLFEYFSETQRNKGNFPGRFSGRQFSNSRSEMNVSTLELGDSALYLCASSSIPTSGGYNEQFFGPGTRLTVL.

The chain combines TRBV9 with TRBJ2-5, with 14 bases lining up with TRBD2. The trim removed 7 bases at V and 1 base at J, leaving 3 bases unmatched. Germline V gene lookup returns CDR1 SGDLS and CDR2 YYNGEE. The CDR3 length is 15 residues. CDR3 coding DNA: TGTGCCAGCGGGACTAGCGGGAGTTTCCAAGAGACCCAGTACTTC. Translated, it gives CASGTSGSFQETQYF.

The genes are TRBV19 and TRBJ2-1, with 12 nucleotides matching TRBD2. This CDR3 spans 15 amino acids. V lost 5 bases to trimming and J lost 5 bases; unmatched junction nucleotides: 4. The V gene's germline CDR1 is LNHDA and CDR2 SQIVND (reference sequence). DNA for the CDR3: TGTGCCAGTAGTCGGGGACTAGCGGGTAACAATGAGCAGTTCTTC. This codes for CASSRGLAGNNEQFF.

V usage is TRBV30 and J usage is TRBJ2-1; 7 nucleotides match TRBD2. Germline CDR1 and CDR2: GTSNPN and SVGIG (reference sequence). There are 15 residues in the CDR3. The V gene end was trimmed by 4 bases and the J gene end by 4 bases; junction bases not matched to a gene: 10. This chain's CDR3 is CAWTTSAGAYNEQFF. The CDR3 region has the DNA TGTGCCTGGACTACATCGGCGGGAGCTTACAATGAGCAGTTCTTC.

This clone was observed once. The chain has TRBV18 and TRBJ2-7; 8 bases agree with TRBD1. The germline V gene has CDR1 KGHSH and CDR2 LQKENI. CDR3 length equals 14 residues. J was trimmed by 6 bases and V by 3 bases; bases with no gene match: 7. CDR3 protein: CASSPDRVGSEQYF. In DNA form, the CDR3 reads TGTGCCAGCTCACCGGACAGGGTCGGGAGCGAGCAGTACTTC.

In DNA form, the CDR3 reads TGTGCCAGCAGCTCTCCGGACGGGAATGGCTACACCTTC. Translating it yields CASSSPDGNGYTF. The chain links TRBV28 to TRBJ1-2; D is uncertain. Germline loops: CDR1 MDHEN, CDR2 SYDVKM. V lost 6 bases, J lost 6 bases, and 14 bases lay in between. CDR3 length: 13 residues.

V usage is TRBV28 and J usage is TRBJ1-1, with D possibly being TRBD1 (6 bases). The CDR3 spans 15 residues. Germline values: CDR1 MDHEN, CDR2 SYDVKM. V lost 3 bases, J lost 5 bases, and 16 bases lay in between. The CDR3 reads CASSFPRGGGTEAFF. In nucleotides, the CDR3 is TGTGCCAGCAGTTTTCCGAGGGGGGGTGGTACTGAAGCTTTCTTT.

This rearrangement joins TRBV27 to TRBJ1-1; a weak D match, TRBD1 (6 bases). CDR1 MNHEY and CDR2 SMNVEV come from the germline V gene (reference sequence). This CDR3 is 13 amino acids long. Trimming took 5 bases from V and 11 from J, leaving 18 bases between them. CDR3 DNA sequence: TGTGCCAGCAGTCCGGGCGGGACAAAGTACGCTTTCTTT. It translates to CASSPGGTKYAFF.

V is TRBV4-1 and J is TRBJ2-7, with 11 bases that match TRBD2. CDR1 is MGHRA, CDR2 YSYEKL, per germline. J lost 6 bases, V lost 5 bases, and 15 bases had no gene match. CDR3 length: 17 residues. CDR3 region: CASSDSGRVRAPSEQYF. CDR3 in DNA: TGCGCCAGCAGCGATAGCGGGAGGGTCCGCGCCCCATCCGAGCAGTACTTC.

The rearrangement uses TRBV5-5 and TRBJ2-6; D is ambiguous. The CDR3 covers 16 residues. Germline V lookup: CDR1 SGHKS, CDR2 YYEKEE (reference sequence). The germline V and J ends were trimmed by 1 base and 0 bases, with 8 bases remaining between them. The CDR3 loop is CASSLRLNSGANVLTF. The CDR3 nucleotides read TGTGCCAGCAGCTTGCGGTTAAACTCTGGGGCCAACGTCCTGACTTTC. The whole variable domain, remainder taken from reference TRBV5-5 and TRBJ2-6, is DAGVTQSPTHLIKTRGQQVTLRCSPISGHKSVSWYQQVLGQGPQFIFQYYEKEERGRGNFPDRFSARQFPNYSSELNVNALLLGDSALYLCASSLRLNSGANVLTFGAGSRLTVL.

This clone was observed once. V is TRBV18 and J is TRBJ1-1; D ambiguous. Germline V gene sequence: CDR1 KGHSH, CDR2 LQKENI. The CDR3 spans 13 residues. The V end lost 3 bases, the J end lost 2 bases, and 7 bases lay between the germline ends. The CDR3 DNA is TGTGCCAGCTCACCCCGGGGTAACACTGAAGCTTTCTTT. It yields the protein CASSPRGNTEAFF.

V and J are TRBV29-1 and TRBJ2-7; maybe TRBD2 (5 bases). The CDR3 is 13 amino acids. Germline V gives CDR1 SQVTM, CDR2 ANQGSEA. Trimming removed 4 bases at V and 4 bases at J, with 14 bases between. Here the CDR3 DNA reads TGCAGCGTTGTTGGCCTAGCAGTTTACGAGCAGTACTTC. This encodes CSVVGLAVYEQYF.

The gene calls are TRBV19 and TRBJ1-5; 7 nucleotides agree with TRBD1. V shed 8 bases and J 3 bases; nucleotides not matched to a gene: 10. The germline V gene has CDR1 LNHDA and CDR2 SQIVND (reference sequence). The CDR3 length is 15 residues. The CDR3, as DNA: TGTGCCAGTGGGGAGACAGGGAACTTCAATCAGCCCCAGCATTTT. Protein sequence: CASGETGNFNQPQHF.

J is TRBJ1-1 and V is TRBV7-2; D is uncertain. This CDR3 contains 14 residues. Per germline, CDR1 SGHTA and CDR2 FQGNSA. Trimming took off 1 base at V and 4 bases at J, with 10 bases between the two ends. This CDR3 reads CASSLEGFRTEAFF. In DNA form, the CDR3 reads TGTGCCAGCAGCTTAGAAGGGTTTCGCACTGAAGCTTTCTTT.

A few counts support this clone. The chain carries TRBV15 and TRBJ1-2; TRBD1 might be the D (6 bases). The germline gives CDR1 LNHNV, CDR2 YYDKDF (reference sequence). The CDR3 contains 14 residues. The V end was cut by 5 bases, the J end by 8 bases, with 18 bases between. CDR3 sequence reads: CATSGGNRVRGYTF. CDR3 nucleotide sequence: TGTGCCACCAGCGGAGGGAACAGGGTCCGCGGCTACACCTTC.

The V and J genes are TRBV4-3 and TRBJ2-2; D call uncertain. From germline, CDR1 is LGHNA and CDR2 YSLEER. Trimming took off 3 bases at V and 2 bases at J, with 4 bases between the two ends. The CDR3 has 13 residues. The CDR3 spells CASSQRNTGELFF. For the CDR3, the DNA is TGCGCCAGCAGCCAGCGCAACACCGGGGAGCTGTTTTTT.

The chain uses TRBV11-1 and TRBJ1-1; tentatively, D is TRBD1 (5 bases). The length of the CDR3 is 15 residues. Germline V gives CDR1 SGHAT, CDR2 FQDESV (reference sequence). The ends were cut back, 6 bases at V and 1 base at J, with 15 bases in the middle. The CDR3 loop reads CASSYSGRANTEAFF. CDR3 nucleotide sequence: TGTGCCAGCAGTTACTCAGGGAGGGCGAACACTGAAGCTTTCTTT.

J is TRBJ2-6 and V is TRBV4-1; D might be TRBD1 (6 bases). The V and J ends lost 0 bases and 0 bases respectively, with 12 bases between them. From germline, CDR1 is MGHRA and CDR2 YSYEKL. The CDR3 is 18 residues long. For the CDR3, the DNA is TGCGCCAGCAGCCAAGATGCAACAGGGATCTCTGGGGCCAACGTCCTGACTTTC. The encoded protein is CASSQDATGISGANVLTF.

The chain joins TRBV15 to TRBJ2-5, with D uncertain. V lost 5 bases, J lost 1 base, and 8 bases lay in between. CDR1 is LNHNV and CDR2 is YYDKDF in the germline V gene (reference sequence). The CDR3 loop spans 13 amino acids. The CDR3, as DNA: TGTGCCACCAGCCCAGGATTCCAAGAGACCCAGTACTTC. It translates to CATSPGFQETQYF.

A single count supports this clone. The CDR3 loop reads CASSAEHSTDTQYF. The CDR3 DNA is TGTGCCAGCAGCGCCGAACACTCCACAGATACGCAGTATTTT. V is TRBV6-4 and J is TRBJ2-3, with unresolved D. The CDR3 has 14 residues. Looked up from germline, CDR1 is MRHNA and CDR2 is SNTAGT. Trimming took 6 bases from V and 2 from J, leaving 12 bases between them.

The V call is TRBV27, the J call TRBJ1-6; D is unresolved. V lost 5 bases to trimming and J lost 14 bases, with 22 bases between them. From germline, CDR1 is MNHEY and CDR2 SMNVEV (reference sequence). The CDR3 spans 15 residues. The DNA for the CDR3 is TGTGCCAGCAGTCTGCGGACGGGATGGTATATTACCCTCCACTTT. It yields the protein CASSLRTGWYITLHF.

The rearrangement links TRBV5-4 to TRBJ2-7, with 7 bases matching TRBD1. The CDR3 runs to 14 residues. CDR1 is SGHNT and CDR2 is YYREEE in the germline V gene (reference sequence). V lost 4 bases and J lost 1; bases outside the gene matches: 5. The CDR3 DNA is TGTGCCAGCAGCCTGGGGACAGCTTCCTACGAGCAGTACTTC. Its translation: CASSLGTASYEQYF.

This clone has just a few counts. The CDR3 nucleotides are TGTGCCAGCAGACGCATAACAGAGAGGGCTGAAGCTTTCTTT. Translation: CASRRITERAEAFF. The chain couples TRBV7-2 to TRBJ1-1; D is undetermined. The CDR3 runs to 14 residues. V lost 6 bases and J 6 bases, leaving 17 bases between the germline ends. Germline V gene lookup returns CDR1 SGHTA and CDR2 FQGNSA.

V usage is TRBV28 and J usage is TRBJ1-6; no clear D gene. V gave up 6 bases and J gave up 10 bases, with 22 bases separating them. From germline, CDR1 is MDHEN and CDR2 SYDVKM. The CDR3 totals 16 residues. Here the CDR3 DNA reads TGTGCCAGCAGCCCAGCGGGTGAGGGAGTGGAGTCACCCCTCCACTTT. Translating it yields CASSPAGEGVESPLHF.

The chain carries TRBV2 and TRBJ2-2; D call uncertain. Germline CDR1 reads SNHLY; CDR2 reads FYNNEI. CDR3 size: 15 residues. The V end lost 8 bases, the J end lost 0 bases, and 13 bases lay between the germline ends. CDR3 coding DNA: TGTGCCAGCCAGCCTAGGAACCCGAACACCGGGGAGCTGTTTTTT. Protein: CASQPRNPNTGELFF.

The chain carries TRBV19 and TRBJ2-7; tentative D call: TRBD1 (7 bases). Germline CDR1 LNHDA, CDR2 SQIVND (reference sequence). The length of the CDR3 is 16 residues. V shed 1 base and J shed 5 bases, with 18 bases lying between them. CDR3 amino acids: CASSIGARGAIHEQYF. CDR3 DNA: TGTGCCAGTAGTATAGGGGCCAGGGGGGCGATCCACGAGCAGTACTTC. The entire variable domain, with the rest obtained from reference TRBV19 and TRBJ2-7, is as follows: DGGITQSPKYLFRKEGQNVTLSCEQNLNHDAMYWYRQDPGQGLRLIYYSQIVNDFQKGDIAEGYSVSREKKESFPLTVTSAQKNPTAFYLCASSIGARGAIHEQYFGPGTRLTVT.